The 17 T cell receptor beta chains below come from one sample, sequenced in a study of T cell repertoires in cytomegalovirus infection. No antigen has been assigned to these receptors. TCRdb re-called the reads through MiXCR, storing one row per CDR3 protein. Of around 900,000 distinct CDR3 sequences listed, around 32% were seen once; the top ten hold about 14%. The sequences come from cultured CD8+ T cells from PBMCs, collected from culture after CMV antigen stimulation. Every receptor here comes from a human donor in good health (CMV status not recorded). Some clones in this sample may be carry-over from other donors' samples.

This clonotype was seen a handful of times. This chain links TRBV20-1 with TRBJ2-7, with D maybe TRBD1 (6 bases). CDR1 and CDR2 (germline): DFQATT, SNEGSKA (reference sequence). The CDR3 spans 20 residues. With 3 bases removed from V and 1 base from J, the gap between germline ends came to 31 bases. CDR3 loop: CSASSRGPVHWGRPSYEQYV. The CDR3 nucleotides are TGCAGTGCTAGTAGCCGGGGACCGGTCCACTGGGGGCGGCCATCCTACGAGCAGTACGTC.

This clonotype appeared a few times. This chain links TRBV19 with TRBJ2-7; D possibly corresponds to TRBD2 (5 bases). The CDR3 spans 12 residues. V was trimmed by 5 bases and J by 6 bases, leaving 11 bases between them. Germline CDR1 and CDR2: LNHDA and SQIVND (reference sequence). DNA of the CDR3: TGTGCCAGTAGTCCCAAGGAGGCCGAGCAGTACTTC. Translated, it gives CASSPKEAEQYF.

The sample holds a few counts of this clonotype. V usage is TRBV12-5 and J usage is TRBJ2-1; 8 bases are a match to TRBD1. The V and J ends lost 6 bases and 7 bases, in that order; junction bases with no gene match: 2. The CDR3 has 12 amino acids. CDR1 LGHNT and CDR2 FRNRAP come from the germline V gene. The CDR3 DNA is TGTGCTAGTGGACAGGGGGGAAATGAGCAGTTCTTC. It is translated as CASGQGGNEQFF. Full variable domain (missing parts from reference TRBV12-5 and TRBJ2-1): DARVTQTPRHKVTEMGQEVTMRCQPILGHNTVFWYRQTMMQGLELLAYFRNRAPLDDSGMPKDRFSAEMPDATLATLKIQPSEPRDSAVYFCASGQGGNEQFFGPGTRLTVL.

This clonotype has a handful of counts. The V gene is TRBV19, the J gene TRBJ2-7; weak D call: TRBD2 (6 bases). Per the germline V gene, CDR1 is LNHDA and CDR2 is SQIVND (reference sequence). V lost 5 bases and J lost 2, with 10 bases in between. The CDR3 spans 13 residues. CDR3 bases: TGTGCCAGTAGTTCAGCTAGCGCCTACGAGCAGTACTTC. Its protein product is CASSSASAYEQYF.

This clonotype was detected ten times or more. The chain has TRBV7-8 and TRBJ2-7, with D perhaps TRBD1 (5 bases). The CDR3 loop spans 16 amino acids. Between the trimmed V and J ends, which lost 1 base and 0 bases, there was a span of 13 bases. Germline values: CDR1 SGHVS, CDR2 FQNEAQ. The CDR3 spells CASSLEVDRFSYEQYF. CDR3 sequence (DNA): TGTGCCAGCAGCTTAGAAGTAGACAGATTCTCCTACGAGCAGTACTTC.

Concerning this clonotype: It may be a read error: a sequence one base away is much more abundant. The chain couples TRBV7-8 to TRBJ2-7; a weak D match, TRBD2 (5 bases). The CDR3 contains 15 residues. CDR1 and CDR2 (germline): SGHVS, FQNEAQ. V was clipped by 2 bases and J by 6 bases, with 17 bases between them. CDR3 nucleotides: TGTGCCAGCAGCTTATCCTGCCAGGACTTCCGCGAGCAGTACGTC. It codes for CASSLSCQDFREQYV.

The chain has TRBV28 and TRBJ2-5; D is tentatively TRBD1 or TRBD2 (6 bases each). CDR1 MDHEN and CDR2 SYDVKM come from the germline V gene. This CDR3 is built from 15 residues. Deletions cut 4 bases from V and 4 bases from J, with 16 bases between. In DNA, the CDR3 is TGTGCCAGCAGTTCGTGGGCCGGGGGCGGAGAGACCCAGTACTTC. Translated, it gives CASSSWAGGGETQYF.

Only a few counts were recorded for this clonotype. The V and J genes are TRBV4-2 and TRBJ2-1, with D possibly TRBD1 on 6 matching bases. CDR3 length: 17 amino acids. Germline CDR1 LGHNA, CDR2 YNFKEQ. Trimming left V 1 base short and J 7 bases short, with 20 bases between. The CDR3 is CASSQARPDRTPNEQFF. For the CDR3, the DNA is TGTGCCAGCAGCCAAGCTAGGCCCGACAGGACCCCAAATGAGCAGTTCTTC.

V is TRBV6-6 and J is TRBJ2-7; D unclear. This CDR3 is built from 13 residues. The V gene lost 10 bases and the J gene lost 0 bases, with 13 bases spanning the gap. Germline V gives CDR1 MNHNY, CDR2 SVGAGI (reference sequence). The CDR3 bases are TGTGCCATCCGGACGGTTAGCTCCTACGAGCAGTACTTC. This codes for CAIRTVSSYEQYF.

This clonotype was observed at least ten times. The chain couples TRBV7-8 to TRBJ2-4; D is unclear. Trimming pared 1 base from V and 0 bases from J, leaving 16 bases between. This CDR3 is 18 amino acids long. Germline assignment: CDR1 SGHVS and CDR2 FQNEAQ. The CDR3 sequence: CASSLDSLVPLAKNIQYF. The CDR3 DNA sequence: TGTGCCAGCAGCTTAGACAGCTTAGTTCCCTTAGCCAAAAACATTCAGTACTTC. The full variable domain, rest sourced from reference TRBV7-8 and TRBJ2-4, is GAGVSQSPRYKVAKRGQDVALRCDPISGHVSLFWYQQALGQGPEFLTYFQNEAQLDKSGLPSDRFFAERPEGSVSTLKIQRTQQEDSAVYLCASSLDSLVPLAKNIQYFGAGTRLSVL.

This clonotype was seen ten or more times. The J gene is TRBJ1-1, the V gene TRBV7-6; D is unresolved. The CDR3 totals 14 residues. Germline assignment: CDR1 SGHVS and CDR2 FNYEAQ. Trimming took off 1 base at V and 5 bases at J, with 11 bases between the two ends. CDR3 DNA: TGTGCCAGCAGCTTAGAGGTGGGGAAGACTGAAGCTTTCTTT. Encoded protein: CASSLEVGKTEAFF.

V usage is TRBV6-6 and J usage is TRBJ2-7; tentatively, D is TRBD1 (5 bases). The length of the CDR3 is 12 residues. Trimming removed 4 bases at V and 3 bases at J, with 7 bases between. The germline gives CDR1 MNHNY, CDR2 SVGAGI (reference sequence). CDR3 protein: CASSFDSYEQYV. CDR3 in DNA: TGTGCCAGCAGTTTCGACAGCTACGAGCAGTACGTC.

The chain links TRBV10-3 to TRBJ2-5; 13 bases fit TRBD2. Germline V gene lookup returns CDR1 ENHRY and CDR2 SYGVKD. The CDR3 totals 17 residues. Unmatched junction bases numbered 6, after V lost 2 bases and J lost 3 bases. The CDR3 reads CAISEEVGTSGEETQYF. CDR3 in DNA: TGTGCCATCAGTGAGGAGGTGGGGACTAGCGGGGAAGAGACCCAGTACTTC.

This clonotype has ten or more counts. This chain's CDR3 is CASSLTSISGNTIYF. In DNA, the CDR3 is TGTGCCAGCAGCTTAACTTCCATCTCTGGAAACACCATATATTTT. The chain joins TRBV7-9 to TRBJ1-3; D gene ambiguous. This CDR3 spans 15 amino acids. Germline values: CDR1 SEHNR, CDR2 FQNEAQ (reference sequence). V lost 2 bases and J 0 bases, leaving 8 bases between the germline ends.

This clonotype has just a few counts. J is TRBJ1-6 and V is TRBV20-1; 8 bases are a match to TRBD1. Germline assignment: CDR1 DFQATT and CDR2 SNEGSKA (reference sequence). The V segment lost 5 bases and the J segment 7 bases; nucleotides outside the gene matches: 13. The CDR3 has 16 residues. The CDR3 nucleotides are TGCAGTGCTCTCACCCGACAGGGGAGGCTAAATTCACCCCTCCACTTT. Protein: CSALTRQGRLNSPLHF.

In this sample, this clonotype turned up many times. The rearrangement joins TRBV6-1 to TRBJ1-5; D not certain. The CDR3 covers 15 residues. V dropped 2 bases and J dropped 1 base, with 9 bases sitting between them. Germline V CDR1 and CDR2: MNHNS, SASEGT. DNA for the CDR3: TGTGCCAGCAGTGAAAAGGGATGGAGCAATCAGCCCCAGCATTTT. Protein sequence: CASSEKGWSNQPQHF.

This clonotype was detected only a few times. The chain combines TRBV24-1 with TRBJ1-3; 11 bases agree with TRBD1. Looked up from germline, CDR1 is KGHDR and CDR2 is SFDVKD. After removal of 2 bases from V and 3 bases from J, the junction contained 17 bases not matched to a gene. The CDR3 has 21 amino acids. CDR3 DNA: TGTGCCACCAGTGATTCGCCCGGGACAGGGGGAAATTGGTTCGGTGGAAACACCATATATTTT. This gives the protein CATSDSPGTGGNWFGGNTIYF.